Described below is a single TCR beta chain sequence and its context. As to treatment: randomized to nivolumab then ipilimumab (arm A) or the reverse (arm B). Live CD3+CD8+ CD19− CD56− cells were sorted from PBMCs. Libraries were prepared by immunoSEQ multiplex PCR; TCRdb keeps only in-frame clonotypes and omits some of them. The table lists 21,000 or so clones, 80% to 90% of them singletons. This sample was included in a study of sequential checkpoint blockade in melanoma. The sequence derives from a human donor with melanoma. Sequencing used CD8+ T cells sorted from blood (inferred from file names), obtained from a patient given nivolumab and ipilimumab in sequence.

CDR3 coding DNA: TGTGCCAGCAGTGCTTCGACAGGGGGTAAAAAAGGGCAGTACTTC. Amino acid sequence: CASSASTGGKKGQYF. The V call is TRBV6-1, the J call TRBJ2-7; TRBD1 matches at 9 bases. Germline CDR1 reads MNHNS; CDR2 reads SASEGT. The CDR3 consists of 15 residues. The V and J ends lost 4 bases and 9 bases, in that order; junction bases with no gene match: 13.